The rows below give T cell receptor beta chains drawn from one sample of a study of blood T cell repertoires in COVID-19. The table came from immunoSEQ multiplex PCR; TCRdb's copy has only in-frame clones and leaves some out. The sample includes approximately 390,000 clones, 88% of them seen just once. Sequencing was performed on PBMCs or T cells enriched from blood (not recorded which). The source is a middle-aged woman with acute COVID-19. Both conserved end residues are part of each CDR3.

v_gene: TRBV11-2
j_gene: TRBJ1-1
CDR3aa: CASSRLRSTEAFF

v_gene: TRBV11-3
j_gene: TRBJ2-7
CDR3aa: CASSSRSGGAYEQYF

v_gene: TRBV11-2
j_gene: TRBJ1-1
CDR3aa: CASSGMNTEAFF

v_gene: TRBV6-6
j_gene: TRBJ1-2
CDR3aa: CASSFGVFSDGYTF

v_gene: TRBV18
j_gene: TRBJ1-1
CDR3aa: CASSTGTGNTEAFF

v_gene: TRBV6-5
j_gene: TRBJ1-2
CDR3aa: CASSTSTDYGYTF

v_gene: TRBV2
j_gene: TRBJ1-2
CDR3aa: CASSEEGDLYGYTF

v_gene: TRBV10-3
j_gene: TRBJ1-1
CDR3aa: CAIKGQTGTEAFF

v_gene: TRBV6-5
j_gene: TRBJ2-7
CDR3aa: CASSYPPAGNEQYF

v_gene: TRBV6-6
j_gene: TRBJ1-3
CDR3aa: CASIGYGQEKVDTIYF